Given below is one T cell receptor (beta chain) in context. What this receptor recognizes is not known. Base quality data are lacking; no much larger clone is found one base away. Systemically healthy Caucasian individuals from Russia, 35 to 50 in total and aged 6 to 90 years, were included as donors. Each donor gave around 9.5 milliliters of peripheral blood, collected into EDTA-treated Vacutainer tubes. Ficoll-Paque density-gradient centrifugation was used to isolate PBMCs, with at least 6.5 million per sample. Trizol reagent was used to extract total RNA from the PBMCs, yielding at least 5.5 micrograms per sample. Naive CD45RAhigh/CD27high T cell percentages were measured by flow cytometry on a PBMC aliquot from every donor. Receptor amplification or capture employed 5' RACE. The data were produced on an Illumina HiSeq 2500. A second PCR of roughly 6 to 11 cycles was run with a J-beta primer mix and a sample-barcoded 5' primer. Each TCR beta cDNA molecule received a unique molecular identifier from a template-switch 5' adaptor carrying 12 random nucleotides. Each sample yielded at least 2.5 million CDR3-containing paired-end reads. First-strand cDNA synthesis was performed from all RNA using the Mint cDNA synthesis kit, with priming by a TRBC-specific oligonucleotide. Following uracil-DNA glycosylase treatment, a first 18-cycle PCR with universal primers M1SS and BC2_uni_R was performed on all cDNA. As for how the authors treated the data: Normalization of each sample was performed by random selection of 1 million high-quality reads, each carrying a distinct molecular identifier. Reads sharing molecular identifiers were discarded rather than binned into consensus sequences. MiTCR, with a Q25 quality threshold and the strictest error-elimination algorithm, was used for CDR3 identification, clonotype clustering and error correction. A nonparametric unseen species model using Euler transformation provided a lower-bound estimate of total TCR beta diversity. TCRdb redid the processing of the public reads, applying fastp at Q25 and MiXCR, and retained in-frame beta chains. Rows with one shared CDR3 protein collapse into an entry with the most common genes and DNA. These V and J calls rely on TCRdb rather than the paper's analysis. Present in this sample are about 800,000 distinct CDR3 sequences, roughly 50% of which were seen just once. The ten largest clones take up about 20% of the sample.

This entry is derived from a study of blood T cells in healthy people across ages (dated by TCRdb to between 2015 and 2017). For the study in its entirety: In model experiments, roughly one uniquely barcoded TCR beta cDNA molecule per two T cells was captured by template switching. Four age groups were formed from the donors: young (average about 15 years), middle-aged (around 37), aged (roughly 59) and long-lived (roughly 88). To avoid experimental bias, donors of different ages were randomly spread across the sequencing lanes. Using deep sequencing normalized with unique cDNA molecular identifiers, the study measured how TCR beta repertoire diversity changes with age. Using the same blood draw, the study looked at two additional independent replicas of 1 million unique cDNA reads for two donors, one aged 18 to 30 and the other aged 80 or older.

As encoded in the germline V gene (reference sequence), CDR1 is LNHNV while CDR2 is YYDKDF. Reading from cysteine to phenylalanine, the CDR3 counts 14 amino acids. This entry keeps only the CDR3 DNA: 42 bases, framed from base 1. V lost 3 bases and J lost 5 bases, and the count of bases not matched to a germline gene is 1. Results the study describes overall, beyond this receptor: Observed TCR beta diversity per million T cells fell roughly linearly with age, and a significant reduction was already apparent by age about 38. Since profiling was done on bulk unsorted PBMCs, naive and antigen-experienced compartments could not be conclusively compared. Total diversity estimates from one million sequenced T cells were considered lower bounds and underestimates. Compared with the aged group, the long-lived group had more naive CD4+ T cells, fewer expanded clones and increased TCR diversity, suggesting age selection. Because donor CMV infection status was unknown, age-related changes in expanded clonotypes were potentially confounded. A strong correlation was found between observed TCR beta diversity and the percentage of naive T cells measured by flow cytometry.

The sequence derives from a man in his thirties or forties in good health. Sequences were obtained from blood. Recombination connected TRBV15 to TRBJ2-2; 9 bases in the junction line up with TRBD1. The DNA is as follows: TGTGCCACCAGCAGGGGACAGGGTACCGGGGAGCTGTTTTTT. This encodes CATSRGQGTGELFF.